Listed below are T cell receptor beta chains from one sample, sequenced in a study of blood T cell repertoires in COVID-19. Repertoires were generated with immunoSEQ multiplex PCR, while TCRdb's copy carries only in-frame clones and drops some. The sample holds over 15,000 clones; roughly 82% are singletons and the top ten take roughly 15%. Material: peripheral blood. These receptors were obtained from a man aged 65 to 85 with COVID-19, enrolled during active disease. Each CDR3 is given with its conserved first and last residue. The order of the fields is CDR3 DNA, CDR3 protein, V gene, clone size, J gene, D gene. A D gene is named only where the DNA matches it firmly. Some rows mark clone size as missing; the rest say once, few, many or name a class of expanded clone.

DNA: TGTGCCAGCAGCTTTTCGAGCGCTGAAGCTTTCTTT; CDR3: CASSFSSAEAFF; V: TRBV7-9; size: few; J: TRBJ1-1; D: .
DNA: TGTGCCAGCAGGCCTTCGGGGGGTCCTAACACTGAAGCTTTCTTT; CDR3: CASRPSGGPNTEAFF; V: TRBV6-4; size: .; J: TRBJ1-1; D: .
DNA: TGTGCCAGCAGTGAAATGGTCAGATTAAGCAATCAGCCCCAGCATTTT; CDR3: CASSEMVRLSNQPQHF; V: TRBV6-1; size: .; J: TRBJ1-5; D: .
DNA: TGTGCCAGCTCTCCAGGGGCGGCTAACTATGGCTACACCTTC; CDR3: CASSPGAANYGYTF; V: TRBV18; size: .; J: TRBJ1-2; D: .
DNA: TGTGCCAGCTCCCACAGGGGGGTATCCTACAATGAGCAGTTCTTC; CDR3: CASSHRGVSYNEQFF; V: TRBV18; size: .; J: TRBJ2-1; D: TRBD1
DNA: TGTGCCAGCAGCTTTAATGCAGATATATCCTACGAGCAGTACTTC; CDR3: CASSFNADISYEQYF; V: TRBV7-6; size: .; J: TRBJ2-7; D: .
DNA: TGTGCCAGCTCACCACCGACAGAGACCTATGGCTACACCTTC; CDR3: CASSPPTETYGYTF; V: TRBV18; size: .; J: TRBJ1-2; D: .
DNA: TGTGCCACCAGCGCAGAGAAGCCCATTCGGGGACTGTTTTTT; CDR3: CATSAEKPIRGLFF; V: TRBV15; size: once; J: TRBJ1-4; D: .
DNA: TGTGCCAGCAGCTATACTAGTTACGAAATTGCCGAGCAGTACTTC; CDR3: CASSYTSYEIAEQYF; V: TRBV5-5; size: .; J: TRBJ2-7; D: .
DNA: TGTGCCTGGAGTCAGGGGTTATATTCACCCCTCCACTTT; CDR3: CAWSQGLYSPLHF; V: TRBV30; size: .; J: TRBJ1-6; D: .
DNA: TGTGCCAGCAGCCAAGTTTCCAGGTACCACACTGAAGCTTTCTTT; CDR3: CASSQVSRYHTEAFF; V: TRBV3-1/TRBV3-2; size: .; J: TRBJ1-1; D: .
DNA: TGTGCCAGCAGCCGCGGACGGGGGGCTTCACCCCTCCACTTT; CDR3: CASSRGRGASPLHF; V: TRBV3-1/TRBV3-2; size: .; J: TRBJ1-6; D: .
DNA: TGTGCCAGCAGTTTATCCCTAGCGTTATCCTACAATGAGCAGTTCTTC; CDR3: CASSLSLALSYNEQFF; V: TRBV27; size: .; J: TRBJ2-1; D: .
DNA: TGTGCCAGCACCCCAGGGCCCAACTATGGCTACACCTTC; CDR3: CASTPGPNYGYTF; V: TRBV9; size: once; J: TRBJ1-2; D: .
DNA: TGTGCCAGTAGTATAGACCCAGATCGGAGGGACAGGGGGCCCTACGAGCAGTACTTC; CDR3: CASSIDPDRRDRGPYEQYF; V: TRBV19; size: .; J: TRBJ2-7; D: TRBD1
DNA: TGTGCCAGCAGCAGACAGGGATCAGCTAATGAAAAACTGTTTTTT; CDR3: CASSRQGSANEKLFF; V: TRBV7-2; size: once; J: TRBJ1-4; D: TRBD1
DNA: TGTGCCAGCTCACCTGTCCGGGAGTCACCCCTCCACTTT; CDR3: CASSPVRESPLHF; V: TRBV18; size: once; J: TRBJ1-6; D: .
DNA: TGTGCCAGCATCGAAACCGGTATACAGGGTAGGAACTATGGCTACACCTTC; CDR3: CASIETGIQGRNYGYTF; V: TRBV19; size: .; J: TRBJ1-2; D: .
DNA: TGTGCCAGCAGGTCGACAGCCTCAGCTTACTATGGCTACACCTTC; CDR3: CASRSTASAYYGYTF; V: TRBV6-5; size: once; J: TRBJ1-2; D: .
DNA: TGTGCCAGCACCGGAGGGTATGGCTACACCTTC; CDR3: CASTGGYGYTF; V: TRBV12-3/TRBV12-4; size: .; J: TRBJ1-2; D: .
DNA: TGTGCCAGCAGCTCCTCCGTTAGGGGGTCCGGGGAGCTGTTTTTT; CDR3: CASSSSVRGSGELFF; V: TRBV7-8; size: .; J: TRBJ2-2; D: .
DNA: TGTGCCAGTAGTATGGGACAGTGGGTCTACGAGCAGTACTTC; CDR3: CASSMGQWVYEQYF; V: TRBV19; size: .; J: TRBJ2-7; D: TRBD1